The text below deals with one TCR beta chain. Its antigen is not known. Treatment in this sample: oral pan-JAK inhibitor, 5-10 mg twice daily. This record belongs to a study of CD8+ T cells in alopecia areata. RNA, once extracted, was reverse transcribed into cDNA for use as the sequencing template. Profiled with immunoSEQ multiplex PCR; TCRdb holds only in-frame clones, not every one. The table shows about 210,000 clones, with around 66% occurring only once. Regarding the study as a whole: For patients receiving tofacitinib, scalp clonality and expanded CD8+ clones among the top 100 significantly decreased.

Trimming pared 1 base from V and 5 bases from J, leaving 8 bases between. Germline V gives CDR1 SGHAT, CDR2 FQNNGV. CDR3 length: 13 residues. The chain uses TRBV11-2 and TRBJ2-5; D is undetermined. The TCR was taken from a human donor with alopecia areata. The input for sequencing was CD4+ T cells sorted from blood, taken between weeks 44 and 45, from a patient treated with tofacitinib. In DNA form, the CDR3 reads TGTGCCAGCAGCTTAGGGGTTCGGGAGACCCAGTACTTC. As protein: CASSLGVRETQYF. Supplemented by reference TRBV11-2 and TRBJ2-5, the full variable domain reads EAGVAQSPRYKIIEKRQSVAFWCNPISGHATLYWYQQILGQGPKLLIQFQNNGVVDDSQLPKDRFSAERLKGVDSTLKIQPAKLEDSAVYLCASSLGVRETQYFGPGTRLLVL.